These T cell receptor beta chains were read from a single sample in a study of persistence of HIV-infected CD4 T cells. No cognate antigen is known for these TCRs. Only in-frame clones appear in the TCRdb table, and some are missing; sequencing was by immunoSEQ multiplex PCR. This sample yields 35,000 or so clones, of which roughly 84% are seen a single time; 5.4% belongs to the top ten. The sample was cultured CD4+ T cells from PBMCs, taken from a patient who received antiretroviral therapy. These receptors were collected from an adult with HIV. The donor label of this sample is uncertain. Each CDR3 is given with its conserved first and last residue. The order of the fields is J gene, D gene, V gene, clone size, CDR3 protein, CDR3 DNA. The D gene is left open where the match is weak. Some rows mark clone size as missing; the rest say once, few, many or name a class of expanded clone.

J gene: TRBJ2-3
D gene: TRBD2
V gene: TRBV29-1
clone size: -
CDR3 protein: CSVEIAGGTDTQYF
CDR3 DNA: TGCAGCGTTGAGATAGCGGGGGGCACAGATACGCAGTATTTT

J gene: TRBJ2-3
D gene: -
V gene: TRBV7-9
clone size: -
CDR3 protein: CATRPPGGEPRHADTQYF
CDR3 DNA: TGTGCCACCCGCCCCCCAGGCGGGGAACCTCGTCACGCAGATACGCAGTATTTT

J gene: TRBJ1-1
D gene: -
V gene: TRBV29-1
clone size: -
CDR3 protein: CSVGREGGTEAFF
CDR3 DNA: TGCAGCGTTGGGCGGGAGGGTGGCACTGAAGCTTTCTTT

J gene: TRBJ2-2
D gene: -
V gene: TRBV9
clone size: -
CDR3 protein: CASSVGGNTGELFF
CDR3 DNA: TGTGCCAGCAGCGTAGGGGGGAACACCGGGGAGCTGTTTTTT

J gene: TRBJ2-7
D gene: -
V gene: TRBV18
clone size: -
CDR3 protein: CASSSTYEQYF
CDR3 DNA: TGTGCCAGCTCATCGACCTACGAGCAGTACTTC

J gene: TRBJ2-5
D gene: TRBD2
V gene: TRBV6-1
clone size: -
CDR3 protein: CASSDGLAGGQETQYF
CDR3 DNA: TGTGCCAGCAGTGATGGACTAGCGGGGGGTCAAGAGACCCAGTACTTC

J gene: TRBJ1-6
D gene: -
V gene: TRBV14
clone size: -
CDR3 protein: CAAGSEESPLHF
CDR3 DNA: TGTGCCGCAGGGAGTGAGGAATCACCCCTCCACTTT

J gene: TRBJ1-4
D gene: TRBD1
V gene: TRBV28
clone size: -
CDR3 protein: CASSFLQGLNEKLFF
CDR3 DNA: TGTGCCAGCAGTTTTTTACAGGGGCTTAATGAAAAACTGTTTTTT

J gene: TRBJ1-1
D gene: TRBD1
V gene: TRBV5-4
clone size: -
CDR3 protein: CASSLDRGGDTEAFF
CDR3 DNA: TGTGCCAGCAGCTTGGACAGGGGAGGGGACACTGAAGCTTTCTTT

J gene: TRBJ2-2
D gene: -
V gene: TRBV10-2
clone size: -
CDR3 protein: CASSETRKGPGELFF
CDR3 DNA: TGCGCCAGCAGTGAGACCCGCAAGGGGCCCGGGGAGCTGTTTTTT

J gene: TRBJ2-5
D gene: -
V gene: TRBV18
clone size: -
CDR3 protein: CASSVTQETQYF
CDR3 DNA: TGTGCCAGCTCAGTCACCCAAGAGACCCAGTACTTC

J gene: TRBJ2-7
D gene: -
V gene: TRBV19
clone size: -
CDR3 protein: CASSPRQEGYEQYF
CDR3 DNA: TGTGCCAGTAGTCCGCGACAGGAAGGCTACGAGCAGTACTTC

J gene: TRBJ1-2
D gene: TRBD1
V gene: TRBV18
clone size: once
CDR3 protein: CASSPSGQGAYGYTF
CDR3 DNA: TGTGCCAGCTCACCATCGGGACAGGGGGCCTATGGCTACACCTTC

J gene: TRBJ2-2
D gene: -
V gene: TRBV19
clone size: -
CDR3 protein: CASSRRGVVGELFF
CDR3 DNA: TGTGCCAGTAGTAGGAGGGGGGTGGTCGGGGAGCTGTTTTTT

J gene: TRBJ1-2
D gene: TRBD1
V gene: TRBV5-1
clone size: -
CDR3 protein: CASSVAQGAYGYTF
CDR3 DNA: TGCGCCAGCAGCGTAGCACAGGGGGCGTATGGCTACACCTTC

J gene: TRBJ1-2
D gene: TRBD1
V gene: TRBV7-2
clone size: once
CDR3 protein: CASSPGGWDRGNYGYTF
CDR3 DNA: TGTGCCAGCAGCCCCGGGGGATGGGACAGGGGTAACTATGGCTACACCTTC

J gene: TRBJ2-1
D gene: TRBD1
V gene: TRBV24-1
clone size: once
CDR3 protein: CATSPPGQGKLQQFF
CDR3 DNA: TGTGCCACCAGTCCGCCGGGACAGGGGAAGCTACAGCAGTTCTTC

J gene: TRBJ1-6
D gene: -
V gene: TRBV9
clone size: few
CDR3 protein: CASSVHFGISYNSPLHF
CDR3 DNA: TGTGCCAGCAGCGTGCACTTTGGGATCTCCTATAATTCACCCCTCCACTTT

J gene: TRBJ2-2
D gene: TRBD2
V gene: TRBV9
clone size: medium-sized
CDR3 protein: CASSVQAGGPGTGELFF
CDR3 DNA: TGTGCCAGCAGCGTACAAGCGGGGGGGCCGGGCACCGGGGAGCTGTTTTTT

J gene: TRBJ2-5
D gene: TRBD1
V gene: TRBV6-2/TRBV6-3
clone size: -
CDR3 protein: CASSSPQWAGGRTQYF
CDR3 DNA: TGTGCCAGCAGTTCCCCACAATGGGCAGGGGGCAGGACCCAGTACTTC

J gene: TRBJ2-4
D gene: -
V gene: TRBV5-1
clone size: -
CDR3 protein: CASSFRQASALGNIQYF
CDR3 DNA: TGCGCCAGCAGCTTCCGTCAGGCATCAGCCCTCGGGAACATTCAGTACTTC

J gene: TRBJ2-7
D gene: -
V gene: TRBV7-6
clone size: -
CDR3 protein: CASSLGEAKGYEQYF
CDR3 DNA: TGTGCCAGCAGCTTAGGTGAAGCAAAGGGCTACGAGCAGTACTTC

J gene: TRBJ2-7
D gene: -
V gene: TRBV21-1
clone size: -
CDR3 protein: CASSKVQADSYEQYF
CDR3 DNA: TGTGCCAGCAGCAAAGTCCAAGCGGACTCCTACGAGCAGTACTTC

J gene: TRBJ2-7
D gene: -
V gene: TRBV28
clone size: few
CDR3 protein: CASSSVGERLYEQYF
CDR3 DNA: TGTGCCAGCAGTTCCGTAGGGGAAAGGCTCTACGAGCAGTACTTC

J gene: TRBJ1-6
D gene: TRBD1
V gene: TRBV28
clone size: -
CDR3 protein: CASSSPGQGGSPLHF
CDR3 DNA: TGTGCCAGCAGCTCCCCGGGACAGGGAGGTTCACCCCTCCACTTT

J gene: TRBJ2-1
D gene: -
V gene: TRBV4-1
clone size: -
CDR3 protein: CASSHPPGGINNNEQFF
CDR3 DNA: TGCGCCAGCAGCCATCCCCCCGGTGGTATAAACAACAATGAGCAGTTCTTC

J gene: TRBJ2-3
D gene: -
V gene: TRBV10-2
clone size: once
CDR3 protein: CATGVRATDTQYF
CDR3 DNA: TGCGCCACCGGGGTTCGGGCCACAGATACGCAGTATTTT

J gene: TRBJ2-2
D gene: -
V gene: TRBV2
clone size: -
CDR3 protein: CASSEFLGPNTGELFF
CDR3 DNA: TGTGCCAGCAGTGAATTTCTGGGACCGAACACCGGGGAGCTGTTTTTT

J gene: TRBJ1-2
D gene: TRBD1
V gene: TRBV19
clone size: -
CDR3 protein: CASSPRGGQHAGGYTF
CDR3 DNA: TGTGCCAGTAGCCCGAGGGGGGGACAGCACGCAGGTGGCTACACCTTC

J gene: TRBJ1-5
D gene: -
V gene: TRBV7-2
clone size: -
CDR3 protein: CASSLGVGAGQPQHF
CDR3 DNA: TGTGCCAGCAGCTTAGGGGTAGGGGCTGGTCAGCCCCAGCATTTT

J gene: TRBJ2-2
D gene: TRBD1
V gene: TRBV19
clone size: few
CDR3 protein: CASSIRGQGSRELFF
CDR3 DNA: TGTGCCAGTAGTATTCGCGGACAGGGCAGCCGGGAGCTGTTTTTT

J gene: TRBJ2-7
D gene: -
V gene: TRBV14
clone size: -
CDR3 protein: CASSNHSTIHYAYEQYF
CDR3 DNA: TGTGCCAGCAGCAATCACTCTACAATACACTATGCCTACGAGCAGTACTTC

J gene: TRBJ1-5
D gene: -
V gene: TRBV3-1/TRBV3-2
clone size: few
CDR3 protein: CASSQDRAQPQHF
CDR3 DNA: TGTGCCAGCAGCCAAGATAGGGCTCAGCCCCAGCATTTT

J gene: TRBJ2-7
D gene: -
V gene: TRBV16
clone size: -
CDR3 protein: CASSRTQGLGSHEQYF
CDR3 DNA: TGTGCCAGCAGCCGGACACAGGGTTTAGGTAGCCACGAGCAGTACTTC

J gene: TRBJ1-2
D gene: TRBD1
V gene: TRBV9
clone size: -
CDR3 protein: CASSAHTGDGYTF
CDR3 DNA: TGTGCCAGCAGCGCCCACACAGGGGACGGCTACACCTTC

J gene: TRBJ1-2
D gene: TRBD1
V gene: TRBV28
clone size: few
CDR3 protein: CASSPRDRPFYGYTF
CDR3 DNA: TGTGCCAGCAGTCCACGGGACAGGCCTTTCTATGGCTACACCTTC

J gene: TRBJ1-2
D gene: TRBD1
V gene: TRBV27
clone size: once
CDR3 protein: CASSPGTGRSNYGYTF
CDR3 DNA: TGTGCCAGCAGTCCTGGGACAGGGCGCTCTAACTATGGCTACACCTTC

J gene: TRBJ2-3
D gene: TRBD2
V gene: TRBV7-9
clone size: -
CDR3 protein: CASSYPDLLAGRSDTQYF
CDR3 DNA: TGTGCCAGCAGCTACCCTGACCTTCTAGCGGGGAGGTCAGATACGCAGTATTTT

J gene: TRBJ1-1
D gene: TRBD1
V gene: TRBV29-1
clone size: -
CDR3 protein: CSAWDRNTEAFF
CDR3 DNA: TGCAGCGCCTGGGACAGGAACACTGAAGCTTTCTTT

J gene: TRBJ2-7
D gene: -
V gene: TRBV30
clone size: -
CDR3 protein: CAWSVAGFYGNEQYF
CDR3 DNA: TGTGCCTGGAGTGTTGCAGGGTTTTATGGGAACGAGCAGTACTTC

J gene: TRBJ2-7
D gene: TRBD1
V gene: TRBV5-4
clone size: -
CDR3 protein: CASSTGQGAYEQYF
CDR3 DNA: TGTGCCAGCAGCACGGGACAGGGGGCATACGAGCAGTACTTC